This T cell receptor (beta chain) was recorded in a study of T cell clusters in autoimmune cytopenias. TRB rearrangements were amplified by touch-down multiplex PCR with mixed TRB-A/B primers. TCRdb reprocessed the multiplex PCR reads and keeps a single row for each CDR3 protein, giving no DNA. The sample totals about 5,500 distinct CDR3 sequences; its top ten clones hold roughly 7.2%. Germline CDR1 and CDR2: ENHRY and SYGVKD. This CDR3 is built from 17 residues. Some 34,000 genome equivalents of blood DNA were amplified for TRB. These data were also reused for a study on T cell repertoires in aging, cancer and after chemotherapy. According to that study: Donors were grouped into six age bands spanning 30 or younger through 70 or older.

The chain couples TRBV10-3 to TRBJ2-6; TCRdb picks TRBD1, but there is no DNA to check that call. This sequence originates from a human donor in good health. The sequencing input was peripheral blood. The CDR3 sequence is CAILATGSRTGANVLTF.